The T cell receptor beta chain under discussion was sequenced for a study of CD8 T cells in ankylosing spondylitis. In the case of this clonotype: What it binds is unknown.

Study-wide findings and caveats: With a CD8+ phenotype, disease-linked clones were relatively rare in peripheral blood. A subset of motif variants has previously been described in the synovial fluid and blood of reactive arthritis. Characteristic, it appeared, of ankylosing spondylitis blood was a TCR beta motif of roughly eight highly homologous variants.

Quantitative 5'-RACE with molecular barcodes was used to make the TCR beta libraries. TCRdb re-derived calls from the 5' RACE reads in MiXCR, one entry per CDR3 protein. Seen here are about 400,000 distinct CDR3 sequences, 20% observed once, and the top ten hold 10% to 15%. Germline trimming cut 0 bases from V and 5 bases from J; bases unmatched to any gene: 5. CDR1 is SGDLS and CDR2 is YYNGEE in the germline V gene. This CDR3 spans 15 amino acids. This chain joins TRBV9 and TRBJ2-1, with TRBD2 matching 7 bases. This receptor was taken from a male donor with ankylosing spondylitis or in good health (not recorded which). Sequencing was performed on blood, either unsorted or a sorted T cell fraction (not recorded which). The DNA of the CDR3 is TGTGCCAGCAGCGTAGTAGGCGGGGGTCACAATGAGCAGTTCTTC. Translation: CASSVVGGGHNEQFF.